The next 11 T cell receptor beta chains were all read from a single sample in a study of OX40 agonist ivuxolimab in advanced cancers. The protocol was immunoSEQ multiplex PCR, while the TCRdb copy is restricted to in-frame clones and leaves out a portion. The profile covers about 79,000 clones, with around 93% appearing a single time and around 0.5% taken by the ten largest. Specimen: CD4+ or CD8+ T cells sorted from blood, collected in a trial of the OX40 agonist ivuxolimab. The receptors here all came from an adult with an advanced solid tumor such as melanoma, head and neck, liver or kidney cancer.

This chain links TRBV6-1 with TRBJ1-2; TRBD1 might be the D (5 bases). Germline CDR1 and CDR2: MNHNS and SASEGT. This CDR3 region has 12 residues. Trimming took 6 bases from V and 10 from J, leaving 15 bases between them. DNA of the CDR3: TGTGCCAGCAGGCCTCCGGGACGGGACTACACCTTC. Translated, it gives CASRPPGRDYTF.

The chain employs TRBV5-4 and TRBJ2-6; 9 bases are a match to TRBD1. Trimming removed 0 bases from V and 0 bases from J; junction bases left unmatched: 1. Germline CDR1 reads SGHNT; CDR2 reads YYREEE (reference sequence). The CDR3 covers 17 residues. The CDR3 nucleotides read TGTGCCAGCAGCTTGGACAGGGGGCCCTCTGGGGCCAACGTCCTGACTTTC. It codes for CASSLDRGPSGANVLTF.

This chain connects TRBV7-9 to TRBJ2-7, with 7 bases aligning to TRBD1. Germline V CDR1 and CDR2: SEHNR, FQNEAQ (reference sequence). The CDR3 sequence is 13 residues long. J lost 7 bases, V lost 4 bases, and 7 bases had no gene match. CDR3 coding DNA: TGTGCCAGCAGCTCACGACAGGGAAGTGAGCAGTACTTC. As protein: CASSSRQGSEQYF.

CDR3 in amino acids: CASSPPGQGNTGELFF. The CDR3 DNA reads TGTGCCAGCAGCCCCCCGGGACAGGGGAACACCGGGGAGCTGTTTTTT. The chain links TRBV7-9 to TRBJ2-2; 9 bases match TRBD1. The CDR3 has 16 residues. V gave up 5 bases and J gave up 1 base; unmatched junction bases: 5. Germline CDR1 reads SEHNR; CDR2 reads FQNEAQ (reference sequence).

CDR3 in DNA: TGTGCCAGCAGCCAAGATAAGGCTAGCGAGAAGCAGTTCTTC. It specifies CASSQDKASEKQFF. The chain has TRBV4-2 and TRBJ2-1; D perhaps matches TRBD2 (6 bases). This CDR3 has 14 amino acids. V lost 0 bases and J lost 11, with 14 bases in between. Germline CDR1 and CDR2: LGHNA and YNFKEQ.

V and J are TRBV7-2 and TRBJ1-5; D perhaps matches TRBD1 (6 bases). Trimming removed 1 base from V and 9 bases from J, with 16 bases in between. Germline CDR1 SGHTA, CDR2 FQGNSA. This CDR3 spans 15 amino acids. For the CDR3, the DNA is TGTGCCAGCAGCTTAGTTGGGGGAGGGGGGGGGCCCCAGCATTTT. This translates into CASSLVGGGGGPQHF.

In this sample, this clone turned up once. The chain carries TRBV4-3 and TRBJ1-5, with D hard to call. Per the germline V gene, CDR1 is LGHNA and CDR2 is YSLEER. CDR3 length equals 13 residues. V lost 0 bases to trimming and J lost 6 bases, with 6 bases between them. CDR3 amino acids: CASSQDRVQPQHF. The CDR3 coding sequence is TGCGCCAGCAGCCAAGACAGAGTTCAGCCCCAGCATTTT.

The V call is TRBV25-1, the J call TRBJ2-3, with a tentative D call TRBD2 (6 bases). Trimming removed 5 bases at V and 2 bases at J, with 14 bases between. CDR1 and CDR2 (germline): MGHDK, SYGVNS. The CDR3 has 15 residues. CDR3: CASSPIAESTDTQYF. The CDR3 DNA sequence: TGTGCCAGCAGTCCCATAGCGGAATCCACAGATACGCAGTATTTT.

This sequence joins TRBV28 and TRBJ2-5; 7 bases fit TRBD1. V was pared by 4 bases and J by 5 bases, with 16 bases of the junction left unmatched. The length of the CDR3 is 17 residues. The germline V gene encodes CDR1 MDHEN and CDR2 SYDVKM. The CDR3 is CASSSGKGRGPGETQYF. The CDR3 region has the DNA TGTGCCAGCAGTTCAGGAAAGGGAAGGGGGCCAGGGGAGACCCAGTACTTC.

The chain has TRBV6-1 and TRBJ2-5, with D perhaps matching TRBD1 (6 bases). This CDR3 is built from 11 residues. The germline V gene has CDR1 MNHNS and CDR2 SASEGT. Trimming took off 7 bases at V and 9 bases at J, with 12 bases between the two ends. DNA for the CDR3: TGTGCCAGCATGAGGACAGTTTCCCAGTACTTC. This encodes CASMRTVSQYF.

The chain uses TRBV6-5 and TRBJ1-1; D is unresolved. The CDR3 is 14 residues long. V was pared by 2 bases and J by 1 base, with 8 bases between. Germline CDR1 MNHEY, CDR2 SVGAGI. The CDR3 loop reads CASSYTDQNTEAFF. The CDR3 DNA reads as TGTGCCAGCAGTTACACCGATCAGAACACTGAAGCTTTCTTT.